This note documents a single TCR beta chain sequence. The antigen is undetermined. This sample is drawn from a study of shared clonotypes between healthy human individuals. Study outcomes and limitations: Collection of samples was limited to blood; tissue repertoires likely differ. A limitation of the genetic and exposure-history diversity represented arose from few donors.

Sorted subsets were amplified in replicate PCRs using approximately 0.2 ug DNA, roughly 30,000 T cell genomes. Clones were read by immunoSEQ multiplex PCR, and TCRdb kept only the in-frame ones, dropping some. The profile shows around 1.6 million clones, 95% to 99% of them singletons. The CDR3 contains 17 residues. With 7 bases removed from V and 1 base from J, the gap between germline ends came to 22 bases. CDR1 and CDR2 from the germline V gene are MDHEN and SYDVKM. The specimen was naive CD4+ T cells sorted from blood. Subset described: CD45RA+ positively selected. This receptor was obtained from a man aged 25-40 years in good health. The genes are TRBV28 and TRBJ1-1, with TRBD1 as a possible D gene (5 bases). In nucleotides, the CDR3 is TGTGCCAGCAAGGGGATAGTCCGAAACTGGGAGAACACTGAAGCTTTCTTT. Its translation is CASKGIVRNWENTEAFF.